Reported below is one T cell receptor beta chain. This entry comes from a study of T cell changes during pregnancy in multiple sclerosis. This table comes from immunoSEQ multiplex PCR, and its TCRdb copy is limited to in-frame clones, with some not included. The table records more than 35,000 clones, roughly 89% of them present only once. Germline CDR1 reads LGHNA; CDR2 reads YNFKEQ. V shed 1 base and J shed 6 bases, with 15 bases lying between them. This CDR3 has 16 amino acids. The source material was CD4+ T cells from peripheral blood mononuclear cells, sampled after pregnancy. The TCR originated in a female donor in good health, enrolled as a control in a pregnancy study. This chain connects TRBV4-2 to TRBJ1-4; no clear D. CDR3 region: CASSQGSGSGYEKLFF. For the CDR3, the DNA is TGTGCCAGCAGCCAAGGATCGGGAAGCGGCTATGAAAAACTGTTTTTT.